This is a list of T cell receptor beta chains from one sample in a study of Ad26.COV2.S vaccination and SARS-CoV-2 variants. This table comes from immunoSEQ multiplex PCR, and its TCRdb copy is limited to in-frame clones, with some not included. The sample yields just over 350,000 clones, under 95% seen once. This specimen consisted of peripheral blood, obtained after recovery from COVID-19. These receptors were collected from a human donor who had recovered from COVID-19. Both conserved end residues are part of each CDR3. A D gene is named only where the DNA matches it firmly. Clone size is given for some rows only: seen once, a few or many times, or a class if the clone is expanded.

>TRBD2|16|TRBV6-5|TRBJ2-5|-
TGTGCCAGCAGTTACGAGCGGGGACGTCTCGCCGAGACCCAGTACTTC
CASSYERGRLAETQYF
>TRBD1|15|TRBV3-1/TRBV3-2|TRBJ1-2|-
TGTGCCAGCAGCCCGTCCGACAGGGGAAACTATGGCTACACCTTC
CASSPSDRGNYGYTF
>-|15|TRBV7-3|TRBJ2-5|-
TGTGCCAGCAGCCCGAAGATGGGCGGGCAAGAGACCCAGTACTTC
CASSPKMGGQETQYF
>TRBD1|19|TRBV19|TRBJ2-5|-
TGTGCCAGTAGTATCCGGGGACAGGGTGGCCTTTTGTTTTGGGAGACCCAGTACTTC
CASSIRGQGGLLFWETQYF
>-|16|TRBV4-2|TRBJ2-1|-
TGTGCCAGCAGCCAAATAAGAGCGGGCTCCTACAATGAGCAGTTCTTC
CASSQIRAGSYNEQFF
>TRBD1|15|TRBV6-5|TRBJ1-1|-
TGTGCCAGCAGATCCGGGACAGGGTTCGGCGGTGAAGCTTTCTTT
CASRSGTGFGGEAFF
>-|13|TRBV7-9|TRBJ1-2|few
TGTGCCAGCAGCTTCTATGAGGAAAATGGCTACACCTTC
CASSFYEENGYTF
>TRBD1|14|TRBV5-4|TRBJ2-7|-
TGTGCCAGCAGCCCCGGGACAGGTGGCTACGAGCAGTACTTC
CASSPGTGGYEQYF
>-|16|TRBV2|TRBJ2-3|-
TGTGCCAGCAAAGAATTTTGGGGAGCGAGCACAGATACGCAGTATTTT
CASKEFWGASTDTQYF
>-|13|TRBV6-5|TRBJ1-1|-
TGTGCCAGCAGTTACGACCTGAACACTGAAGCTTTCTTT
CASSYDLNTEAFF
>-|17|TRBV6-1|TRBJ1-3|-
TGTGCCAGCAGTGAAGAGTGGGGCAGGGGCGGCCGAAACACCATATATTTT
CASSEEWGRGGRNTIYF
>-|14|TRBV5-4|TRBJ1-1|-
TGTGCCAGCAGTCAATACAGGGAGTTGGGTGAAGCTTTCTTT
CASSQYRELGEAFF
>TRBD1|13|TRBV29-1|TRBJ1-2|few
TGCAGCGCCGTCCGACAGGGGGCGGTGGGCTACACCTTC
CSAVRQGAVGYTF
>TRBD1|16|TRBV19|TRBJ2-1|-
TGTGCCACTACATTAGGGGCACAGGGGGCGCGGGATGAGCAGTTCTTC
CATTLGAQGARDEQFF
>TRBD2|18|TRBV7-2|TRBJ2-7|once
TGTGCCAGCAGCCTCCAAAGCGGGGGGGACCTGCTCCACTACGAGCAGTACTTC
CASSLQSGGDLLHYEQYF
>-|13|TRBV5-1|TRBJ1-2|-
TGCGCCAGCAGCTTCGGCCCTAGCTATGGCTACACCTTC
CASSFGPSYGYTF
>-|13|TRBV19|TRBJ2-7|-
TGTGCCAGTAGTATAAATACGGCCTACGAGCAGTACTTC
CASSINTAYEQYF
>-|16|TRBV24-1|TRBJ2-1|-
TGTGCCACCAGTGATTCAGGGGAAAGGCATCTGAATGAGCAGTTCTTC
CATSDSGERHLNEQFF
>-|17|TRBV5-4|TRBJ1-4|-
TGTGCCAGCAGTTCCGGGATAGGTACACCTAATAATGAAAAACTGTTTTTT
CASSSGIGTPNNEKLFF
>-|15|TRBV7-9|TRBJ1-3|-
TGTGCCAGCAGCTTACCTGGTATGGGTGGAAACACCATATATTTT
CASSLPGMGGNTIYF
>TRBD1|15|TRBV9|TRBJ1-2|few
TGTGCCAGCAGCTTGGGGGACAGGCCTAACTATGGCTACACCTTC
CASSLGDRPNYGYTF
>TRBD1|16|TRBV7-6|TRBJ2-1|once
TGTGCCAGCAGCTTAGACTGGACAGGGGCGCGGAATGAGCAGTTCTTC
CASSLDWTGARNEQFF
>-|13|TRBV6-5|TRBJ2-7|-
TGTGCCAGCAGTACCGGGAGTGTGGGTGAGCAGTACTTC
CASSTGSVGEQYF
>TRBD1|15|TRBV9|TRBJ1-5|-
TGTGCCAGCAGCGTCGGACAGGAGCGTCATCAGCCCCAGCATTTT
CASSVGQERHQPQHF
>-|13|TRBV7-2|TRBJ1-1|-
TGTGCCAGCAGCTTAGCGCTGGGAACTGAAGCTTTCTTT
CASSLALGTEAFF
>TRBD1|15|TRBV5-1|TRBJ1-1|-
TGCGCCAGCAGCGTGGGGGGACAGACGAACACTGAAGCTTTCTTT
CASSVGGQTNTEAFF
>TRBD1|14|TRBV9|TRBJ1-2|-
TGTGCCAGCAGCCAGGGGGCGCGGAACTATGGCTACACCTTC
CASSQGARNYGYTF
>-|12|TRBV27|TRBJ2-5|-
TGTGCCAGCAGGCGCCCTGGGGGGACCCAGTACTTC
CASRRPGGTQYF
>-|16|TRBV19|TRBJ1-1|-
TGTGCCAGTAGTATACTCGGACGGGTCGTGGGCACTGAAGCTTTCTTT
CASSILGRVVGTEAFF
>-|14|TRBV5-1|TRBJ2-3|-
TGCGCCAGCAGCTTGGCCCGAGGCCCAGATACGCAGTATTTT
CASSLARGPDTQYF
>-|17|TRBV5-1|TRBJ1-1|-
TGCGCCAGCAGAGGGTTGACGGGAATAGAAGGGGGCACTGAAGCTTTCTTT
CASRGLTGIEGGTEAFF
>-|16|TRBV6-2/TRBV6-3|TRBJ2-4|-
TGTGCCAGCAGTCAGGTCGACAGACTAGCCAAAAACATTCAGTACTTC
CASSQVDRLAKNIQYF
>-|13|TRBV7-9|TRBJ2-1|-
TGTGCCAGCAGCTTGAGCACTTTCAATGAGCAGTTCTTC
CASSLSTFNEQFF
>TRBD2|15|TRBV2|TRBJ2-3|-
TGTGCCAGCAGTGTAGCGGGGGGGCGCACAGATACGCAGTATTTT
CASSVAGGRTDTQYF
>-|15|TRBV6-2/TRBV6-3|TRBJ1-3|once
TGTGCCAGCAGTAGACCAGGGGCAACAGGAAACACCATATATTTT
CASSRPGATGNTIYF
>-|15|TRBV18|TRBJ1-4|once
TGTGCCAGCTCACCACCGGCTCCCGGGGGAGAAAAACTGTTTTTT
CASSPPAPGGEKLFF
>-|15|TRBV6-1|TRBJ2-7|-
TGTGCCAGCAGTGAGTATAGCGACAGCTCCTACGAGCAGTACTTC
CASSEYSDSSYEQYF
>-|12|TRBV6-5|TRBJ2-2|-
TGTGCCAGCAGTCCTCAGACCGGGGAGCTGTTTTTT
CASSPQTGELFF
>-|15|TRBV13|TRBJ1-2|-
TGTGCCAGCACCCCGGAGTCGGGTGGGAGCTATGGCTACACCTTC
CASTPESGGSYGYTF
>-|16|TRBV4-2|TRBJ1-5|few
TGTGCCAGCAGCCAAGAACAAGGATATAGCAATCAGCCCCAGCATTTT
CASSQEQGYSNQPQHF
>TRBD2|11|TRBV9|TRBJ2-1|-
TGTGCCAGCAGCCCGGGGGGTGAGCAGTTCTTC
CASSPGGEQFF
>-|14|TRBV4-3|TRBJ1-2|-
TGCGCCAGCAGCCAAGGTGGGGGACTGGCTGGCTACACCTTC
CASSQGGGLAGYTF
>-|16|TRBV7-9|TRBJ1-2|-
TGTGCCAGCAGCTTAGCGAGGCCAACAGTAAGCTATGGCTACACCTTC
CASSLARPTVSYGYTF
>-|16|TRBV5-1|TRBJ1-1|-
TGCGCCAGCAGCTTGGCCGGGGGATTCCTAAACACTGAAGCTTTCTTT
CASSLAGGFLNTEAFF
>TRBD2|19|TRBV7-8|TRBJ2-7|-
TGTGCCAGCAGCACCAGCATCCTAGCGGGGGACTCCTTCTCCTACGAGCAGTACTTC
CASSTSILAGDSFSYEQYF
>-|14|TRBV5-1|TRBJ2-1|-
TGCGCCAGCAGCTTGGATGGAGGGTTAAATGAGCAGTTCTTC
CASSLDGGLNEQFF
>TRBD1|14|TRBV6-6|TRBJ2-7|-
TGTGCCAGCAGTAGGGGACAGCGCTCCTACGAGCAGTACTTC
CASSRGQRSYEQYF
>-|14|TRBV7-9|TRBJ1-1|-
TGTGCCAGCAGCTACTTGACCGCGGAGACTGAAGCTTTCTTT
CASSYLTAETEAFF
>TRBD1|16|TRBV13|TRBJ1-2|-
TGTGCCAGCAGCACCCGGGACAGGGGGAAGGACTATGGCTACACCTTC
CASSTRDRGKDYGYTF
>TRBD1|17|TRBV7-9|TRBJ2-2|-
TGTGCCAGCAGGGGAAAAGGGGACAGGGGAAACACCGGGGAGCTGTTTTTT
CASRGKGDRGNTGELFF
>TRBD1|16|TRBV25-1|TRBJ1-2|-
TGTGCCAGCAGTGAGAACCGGGACAGGGCGCGCTATGGCTACACCTTC
CASSENRDRARYGYTF
>-|15|TRBV18|TRBJ2-2|-
TGTGCCAGCTCACCACTTGAGGGGAACACCGGGGAGCTGTTTTTT
CASSPLEGNTGELFF
>-|16|TRBV10-3|TRBJ2-4|-
TGTGCCATCAGTGAGTCGGCCGGGACAGCCAAAAACATTCAGTACTTC
CAISESAGTAKNIQYF
>-|15|TRBV6-4|TRBJ2-3|-
TGTGCCAGCAGTGACTTGGGGGGGGGCCCCGATACGCAGTATTTT
CASSDLGGGPDTQYF